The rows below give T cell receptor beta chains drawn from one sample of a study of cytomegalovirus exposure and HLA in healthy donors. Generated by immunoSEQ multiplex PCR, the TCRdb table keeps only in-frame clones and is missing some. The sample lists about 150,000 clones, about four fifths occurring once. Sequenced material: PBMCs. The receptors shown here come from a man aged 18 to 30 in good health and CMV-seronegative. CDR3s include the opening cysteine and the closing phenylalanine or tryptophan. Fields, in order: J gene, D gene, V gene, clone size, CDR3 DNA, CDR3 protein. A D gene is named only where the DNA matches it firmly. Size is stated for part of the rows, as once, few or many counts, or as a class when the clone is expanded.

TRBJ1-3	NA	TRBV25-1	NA	TGTGCCAGCAGTGAGCAGGGCTCTGGAAACACCATATATTTT	CASSEQGSGNTIYF
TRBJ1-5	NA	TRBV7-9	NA	TGTGCCAGCAGCTTAGAGGGGCCCGATTGGTCCCAGCATTTT	CASSLEGPDWSQHF
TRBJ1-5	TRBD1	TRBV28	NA	TGTGCCAGCAGTCCCCTCAGGGGGGTCTTAATCTTCAATCAGCCCCAGCATTTT	CASSPLRGVLIFNQPQHF
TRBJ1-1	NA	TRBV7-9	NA	TGTGCCAGCAGCCAAGGACACTGGACTGAAGCTTTCTTT	CASSQGHWTEAFF
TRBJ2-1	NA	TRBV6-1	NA	TGTGCCAGCAGTGTTCCCCCTATGAATGAGCAGTTCTTC	CASSVPPMNEQFF
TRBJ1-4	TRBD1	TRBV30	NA	TGTGCCTGGAAGGGACAGGGCAATGAAAAACTGTTTTTT	CAWKGQGNEKLFF
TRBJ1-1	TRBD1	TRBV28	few	TGTGCCAGCAGTTATCGGGACAGAGATATGGGTGAAGCTTTCTTT	CASSYRDRDMGEAFF
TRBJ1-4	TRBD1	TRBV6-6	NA	TGTGCCACCAGCGGGACAGGGGCGGGGGAAAAACTGTTTTTT	CATSGTGAGEKLFF
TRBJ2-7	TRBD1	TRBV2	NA	TGTGCCAGCAAGCCGGGGACAGCCTACGAGCAGTACTTC	CASKPGTAYEQYF
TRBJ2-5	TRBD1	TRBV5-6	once	TGTGCCAGCAGCCCGGACAGGGGGACCAGGACCCAGTACTTC	CASSPDRGTRTQYF
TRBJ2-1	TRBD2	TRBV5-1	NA	TGCGCCAGCAGCCCAGCGGGGGGCACCTACAATCAGCAGTTCTTC	CASSPAGGTYNQQFF
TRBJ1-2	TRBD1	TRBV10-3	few	TGTGCCATCAGTGAGGCCCCTGGGACAGGATTGCGTGGCTACACCTTC	CAISEAPGTGLRGYTF
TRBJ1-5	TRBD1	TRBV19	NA	TGTGCCAGTACCCATCTAAGGGGACAGGGGGCCGTTGGCAATCAGCCCCAGCATTTT	CASTHLRGQGAVGNQPQHF
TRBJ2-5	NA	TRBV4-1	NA	TGCGCCAGCAGCCAAGTAGAAGGGGCTTTCGAGACCCAGTACTTC	CASSQVEGAFETQYF
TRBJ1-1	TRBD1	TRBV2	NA	TGTGCCAGCGTACGACAGGGTCCTGAAGCTTTCTTT	CASVRQGPEAFF
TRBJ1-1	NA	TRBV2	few	TGTGCCAGCAGTAACAGGGAGGGGAACACTGAAGCTTTCTTT	CASSNREGNTEAFF
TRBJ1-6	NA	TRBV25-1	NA	TGTGCCAGTAGCTCCTATAATTCACCCCTCCACTTT	CASSSYNSPLHF
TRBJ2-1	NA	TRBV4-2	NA	TGTGCCAGCAGCCAAGAGGGGCAGACTTACAATGAGCAGTTCTTC	CASSQEGQTYNEQFF
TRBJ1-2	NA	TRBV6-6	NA	TGTGCCAGCAGCCAAGTTCCGGTCTATGGCTACACCTTC	CASSQVPVYGYTF
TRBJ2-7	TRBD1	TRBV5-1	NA	TGCGCCAGCAGCATCGGACAGGGGCGTCCCTACGAGCAGTACTTC	CASSIGQGRPYEQYF
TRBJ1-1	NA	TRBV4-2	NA	TGTGCCAGCAGCCAAGATGGAGGGGCGCGCGGCACTGAAGCTTTCTTT	CASSQDGGARGTEAFF
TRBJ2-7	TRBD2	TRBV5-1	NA	TGCGCCAGCAGCTTGGAAGGGCAGCGGGGGTACGGCGAGCAGTACTTC	CASSLEGQRGYGEQYF
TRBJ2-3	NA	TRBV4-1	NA	TGCGCCAGCAGCCAAGTCCTCCGGGACACGACCCCGTATTTT	CASSQVLRDTTPYF
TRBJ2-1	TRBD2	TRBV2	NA	TGTGCCAGCAGTTGGACCGGGGGGAGAAATGAGCAGTTCTTC	CASSWTGGRNEQFF
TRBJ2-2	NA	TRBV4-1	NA	TGCGCCAGCAGCGCCTATACAGGGAAAAGAGCGACCGGGGAGCTGTTTTTT	CASSAYTGKRATGELFF
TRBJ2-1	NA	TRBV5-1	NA	TGCGCCAGCAGCTTGGGACAGTACAATGAGCAGTTCTTC	CASSLGQYNEQFF
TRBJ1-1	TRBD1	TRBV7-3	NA	TGTGCCAGCAGCTCTACAGGGGCCACTGAAGCTTTCTTT	CASSSTGATEAFF
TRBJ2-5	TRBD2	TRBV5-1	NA	TGCGCCAGCAGCTTGGAGGCTAGCGGGGGGCCCAAGTACTTC	CASSLEASGGPKYF
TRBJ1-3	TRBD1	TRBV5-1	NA	TGCGCCAGCAGGAGGACAGGGATGGATAACACCATATATTTT	CASRRTGMDNTIYF
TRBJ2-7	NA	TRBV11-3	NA	TGTGCCAGCAGCTTAAAGCAGGGGAGCTCCTACGAGCAGTACTTC	CASSLKQGSSYEQYF
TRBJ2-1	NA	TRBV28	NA	TGTGCCAGCAGTTTAGCGGCCTCCTACAATGAGCAGTTCTTC	CASSLAASYNEQFF
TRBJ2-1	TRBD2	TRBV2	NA	TGTGCCAGCAGGAGACTAGCGGGGGGAAATGAGCAGTTCTTC	CASRRLAGGNEQFF
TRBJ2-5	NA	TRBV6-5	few	TGTGCCAGCAGTTACTCGAAGACGGGAATGGGTGAGACCCAGTACTTC	CASSYSKTGMGETQYF
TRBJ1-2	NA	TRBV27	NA	TGTGCCAGCAGAACCGCGAACAGGTTAGAGGGCTACACCTTC	CASRTANRLEGYTF
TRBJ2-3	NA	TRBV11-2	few	TGTGCCAGCAGCTTAGGACCAGGTAGCACAGATACGCAGTATTTT	CASSLGPGSTDTQYF
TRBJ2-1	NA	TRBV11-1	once	TGTGCCAGCAGCTTAGAAGGGGCAGGCTACAATGAGCAGTTCTTC	CASSLEGAGYNEQFF
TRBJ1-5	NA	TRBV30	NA	TGTGCCTGGAGTGCGAGGGGCAATCAGCCCCAGCATTTT	CAWSARGNQPQHF
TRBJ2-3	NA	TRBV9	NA	TGTGCCAGCAGCGTAGCAGGCAGGGTGACAGATACGCAGTATTTT	CASSVAGRVTDTQYF
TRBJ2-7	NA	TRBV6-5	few	TGTGCCAGCAGTTATGTGAGGAGTCAACGCGAGCAGTACTTC	CASSYVRSQREQYF
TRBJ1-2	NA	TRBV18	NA	TGTGCCAGCTCACTCCCCGGCTATGGCTACACCTTC	CASSLPGYGYTF
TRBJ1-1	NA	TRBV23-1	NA	TGCGCCAGCAGTCCCCGGACATATCTGAGAACTGAAGCTTTCTTT	CASSPRTYLRTEAFF
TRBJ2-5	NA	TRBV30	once	TGTGCCTGGAGTGTAAACGAACAGGGCGTAATATTCGAGACCCAGTACTTC	CAWSVNEQGVIFETQYF
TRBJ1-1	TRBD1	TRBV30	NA	TGTGCCGGGGGACAGGTGGGGACTGAAGCTTTCTTT	CAGGQVGTEAFF
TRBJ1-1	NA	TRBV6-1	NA	TGTGCCAGCAGGGCACAGGGGAACACTGAAGCTTTCTTT	CASRAQGNTEAFF
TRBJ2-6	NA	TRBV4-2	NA	TGTGCCAGCAGCCAAGAGACTTACTCTGGGGCCAACGGCCTGACTTTC	CASSQETYSGANGLTF
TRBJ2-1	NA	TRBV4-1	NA	TGCGCCAGCAGCTCAGAGGGTGAAAGGCGGTTCTTC	CASSSEGERRFF
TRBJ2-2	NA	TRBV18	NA	TGTGCCAGCTCATCCTCTAGTCGGATGAACACCGGGGAGCTGTTTTTT	CASSSSSRMNTGELFF
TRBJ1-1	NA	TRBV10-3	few	TGTGCCATCAGTGAGGGACTGGAAGCTTTCTTT	CAISEGLEAFF
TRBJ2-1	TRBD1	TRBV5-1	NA	TGCGCCAGCAGCTTGGGGACAGGGGAAGGAAATGAGCAGTTCTTC	CASSLGTGEGNEQFF
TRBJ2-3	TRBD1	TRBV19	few	TGTGCCAGTACTCTTTCGACAGGGGGTTGGGCAGATACGCAGTATTTT	CASTLSTGGWADTQYF
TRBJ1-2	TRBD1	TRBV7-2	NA	TGTGCCAGCAGCTCGGACAGGGGGTATGGCTACACCTTC	CASSSDRGYGYTF
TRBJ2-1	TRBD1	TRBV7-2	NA	TGTGCCAGCAGTCCCAAAGGGACAGGCTACAATGAGCAGTTCTTC	CASSPKGTGYNEQFF
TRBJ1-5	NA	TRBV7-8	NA	TGTGCCAGCAGCTTATTAGGGGGGGCCTGGCAGCCCCAGCATTTT	CASSLLGGAWQPQHF